This T cell receptor (beta chain) was profiled in a study of blood T cell repertoires in COVID-19. About the study: The samples span acute and convalescent COVID-19 from the United States, Italy and Spain. Sources were T cells, B-cell-depleted T cells, or PBMCs; the material itself was cDNA or gDNA.

Original processing notes: Estimated nucleated cell counts came from reference gene primer amplification. Repertoires were generated with immunoSEQ multiplex PCR, while TCRdb's copy carries only in-frame clones and drops some. The V and J calls and clone size are taken from that table; D and trimming were inferred from the DNA. This sample has some 100,000 clones, with around 88% found just once. The CDR3 has 17 amino acids. Germline CDR1 reads SGHRS; CDR2 reads YFSETQ. The ends lost 4 bases at V and 4 bases at J; junction bases unmatched: 16. The chain is built from TRBV5-1 and TRBJ2-5, with 7 bases matching TRBD2. Material for sequencing was peripheral blood. This clonotype was sampled from a woman aged 65 to 85 with acute or convalescent COVID-19. The CDR3 DNA reads TGCGCCAGCAGCCTGGAACCTAGCGGACCGACTCGAGAGACCCAGTACTTC. As protein: CASSLEPSGPTRETQYF.